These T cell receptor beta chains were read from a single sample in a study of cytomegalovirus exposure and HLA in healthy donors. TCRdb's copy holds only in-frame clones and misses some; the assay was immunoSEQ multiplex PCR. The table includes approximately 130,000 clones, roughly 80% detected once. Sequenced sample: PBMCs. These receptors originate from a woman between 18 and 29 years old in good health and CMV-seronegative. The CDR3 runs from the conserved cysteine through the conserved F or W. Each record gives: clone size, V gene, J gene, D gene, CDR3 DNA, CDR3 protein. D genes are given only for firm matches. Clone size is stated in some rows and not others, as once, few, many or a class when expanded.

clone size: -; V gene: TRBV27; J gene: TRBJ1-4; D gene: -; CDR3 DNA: TGTGCCAGCAGTTTATGGGGCGGCCTCATCGAAAAACTGTTTTTT; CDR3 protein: CASSLWGGLIEKLFF
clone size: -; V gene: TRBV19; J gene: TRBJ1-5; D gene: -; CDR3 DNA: TGTGCCAGTAGTCCCCCAGGGTGGGCTAATCAGCCCCAGCATTTT; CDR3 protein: CASSPPGWANQPQHF
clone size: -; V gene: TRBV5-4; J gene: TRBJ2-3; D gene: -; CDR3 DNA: TGTGCCAGCAGCCACCAGGCCGCCACAGATACGCAGTATTTT; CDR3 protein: CASSHQAATDTQYF
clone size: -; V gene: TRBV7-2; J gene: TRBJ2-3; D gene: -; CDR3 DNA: TGTGCCAGCAGCTTCAGGGGAGCAGATACGCAGTATTTT; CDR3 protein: CASSFRGADTQYF
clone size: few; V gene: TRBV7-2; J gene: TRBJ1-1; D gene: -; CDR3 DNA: TGTGCCAGCAGCTTAGGGCAGATTACTGAAGCTTTCTTT; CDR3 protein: CASSLGQITEAFF
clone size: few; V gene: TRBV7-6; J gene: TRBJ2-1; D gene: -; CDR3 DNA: TGTGCCAGCAGCTTAGGAGGAGGGTGGCCTTCGGACAATGAGCAGTTCTTC; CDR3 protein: CASSLGGGWPSDNEQFF
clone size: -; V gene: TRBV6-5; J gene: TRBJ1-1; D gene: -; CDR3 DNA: TGTGCCAGCAGCAGGGATGGGCCAGCGTATGGAGCTTTCTTT; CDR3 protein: CASSRDGPAYGAFF
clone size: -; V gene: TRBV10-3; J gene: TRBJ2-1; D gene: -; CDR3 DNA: TGTGCCATCAGTGCGATAGACAATGAGCAGTTCTTC; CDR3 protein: CAISAIDNEQFF
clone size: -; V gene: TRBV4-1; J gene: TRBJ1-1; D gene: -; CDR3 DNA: TGCGCCAGCAGCCCCGCGGGGGTTAGCACTGAAGCTTTCTTT; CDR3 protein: CASSPAGVSTEAFF
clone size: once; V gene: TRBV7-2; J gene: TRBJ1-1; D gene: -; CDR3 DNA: TGTGCCAGCCAAGGCGGGGGAGCGAACACTGAAGCTTTCTTT; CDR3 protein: CASQGGGANTEAFF
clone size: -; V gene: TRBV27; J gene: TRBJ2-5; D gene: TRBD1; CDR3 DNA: TGTGCCAGCAGTTTCCGGACAGGGAGTTGGGAGACCCAGTACTTC; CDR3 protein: CASSFRTGSWETQYF
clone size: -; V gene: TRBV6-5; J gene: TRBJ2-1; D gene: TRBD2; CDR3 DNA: TGTGCCAGCTCAAGCGGGAGTGGACCCTACAATGAGCAGTTCTTC; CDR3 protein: CASSSGSGPYNEQFF
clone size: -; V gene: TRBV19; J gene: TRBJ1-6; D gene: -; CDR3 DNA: TGTGCCAGTTCGGGGCAACGGGGGAATTCACCCCTCCACTTT; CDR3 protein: CASSGQRGNSPLHF
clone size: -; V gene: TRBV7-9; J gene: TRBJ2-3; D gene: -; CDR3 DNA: TGTTCCAGCAGCTCTACTTTCTCGGACATGTTATCAGATACGCAGTATTTT; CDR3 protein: CSSSSTFSDMLSDTQYF
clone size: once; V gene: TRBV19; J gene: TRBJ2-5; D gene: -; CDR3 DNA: TGTGCCAGTAGTATAACCGGAGAGACCCAGTACTTC; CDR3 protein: CASSITGETQYF
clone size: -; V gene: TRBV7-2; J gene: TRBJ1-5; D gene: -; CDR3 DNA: TGTGCCAGCAGCTTAATCCAGGGAGGGCAGCCCCAGCATTTT; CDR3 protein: CASSLIQGGQPQHF
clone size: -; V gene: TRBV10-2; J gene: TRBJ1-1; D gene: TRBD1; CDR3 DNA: TGCGCCAGCAGTGAGTCAGGACAGGGGGAGGTCACTGAAGCTTTCTTT; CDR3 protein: CASSESGQGEVTEAFF
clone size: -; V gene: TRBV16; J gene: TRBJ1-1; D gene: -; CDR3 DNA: TGTGCCAGCAGCGGCCGGGGGGGTGTGAACACTGAAGCTTTCTTT; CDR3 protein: CASSGRGGVNTEAFF
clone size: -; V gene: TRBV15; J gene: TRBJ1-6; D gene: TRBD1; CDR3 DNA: TGTGCCACCGCGGGGACAGTCAATTCACCCCTCCACTTT; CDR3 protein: CATAGTVNSPLHF
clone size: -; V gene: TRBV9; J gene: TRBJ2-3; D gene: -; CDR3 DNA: TGTGCCAGCAGCGTAGATGGGCCCCACACAGATACGCAGTATTTT; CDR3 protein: CASSVDGPHTDTQYF
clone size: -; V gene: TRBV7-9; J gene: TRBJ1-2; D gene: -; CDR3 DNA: TGTGCCAGCAGCTTAGTATCAGGAGGGGACTATGGCTACACCTTC; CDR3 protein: CASSLVSGGDYGYTF
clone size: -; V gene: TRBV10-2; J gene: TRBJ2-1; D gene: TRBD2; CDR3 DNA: TGCGCCAGCAGTGAGAGCGGGAGGTCCTACAATGAGCAGTTCTTC; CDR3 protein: CASSESGRSYNEQFF
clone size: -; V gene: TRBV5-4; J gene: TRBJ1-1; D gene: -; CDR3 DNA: TGTGCCAGCAGCTTGGGGAGTCGGCAAGCTTACGGGGTGCCTGAAGCTTTCTTT; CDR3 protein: CASSLGSRQAYGVPEAFF
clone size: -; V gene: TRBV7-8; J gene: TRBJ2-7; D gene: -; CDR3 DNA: TGTGCCAGCAGCTTAGATGGGGGGAGGTCCTACGAGCAGTACTTC; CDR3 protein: CASSLDGGRSYEQYF
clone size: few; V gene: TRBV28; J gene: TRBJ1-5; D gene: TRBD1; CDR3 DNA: TGTGCCAGCAGTTCCACCGACAGGGTTGGCCAGCCCCAGCATTTT; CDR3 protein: CASSSTDRVGQPQHF
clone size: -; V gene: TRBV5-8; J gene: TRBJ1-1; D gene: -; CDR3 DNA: TGTGCCAGCAGCTTGGATTGGGCGGGGGTTGGCACTGAAGCTTTCTTT; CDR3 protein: CASSLDWAGVGTEAFF
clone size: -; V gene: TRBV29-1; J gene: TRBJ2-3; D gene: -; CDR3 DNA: TGCAGCGTTGATGACTCCCGGGGGGCCACAGATACGCAGTATTTT; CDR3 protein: CSVDDSRGATDTQYF
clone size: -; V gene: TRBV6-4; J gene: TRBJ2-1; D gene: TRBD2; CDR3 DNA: TGTGCCAGCAGTGACTCGACTAGCGGGGGGGATGAGCAGTTCTTC; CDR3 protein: CASSDSTSGGDEQFF
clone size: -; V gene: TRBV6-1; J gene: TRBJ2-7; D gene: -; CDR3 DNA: TGTGCCAGCAGCCGCACCTTGAGCTCCTACGAGCAGTACTTC; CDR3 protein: CASSRTLSSYEQYF
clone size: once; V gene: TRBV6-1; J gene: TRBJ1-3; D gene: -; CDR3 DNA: TGTGCCAGCAGCCACGGGTCATACACCATATATTTT; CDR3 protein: CASSHGSYTIYF
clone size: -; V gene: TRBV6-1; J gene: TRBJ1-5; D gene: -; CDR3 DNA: TGTGCCAGCAGTAAAAAAAGAGAACAGCCCCAGCATTTT; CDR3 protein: CASSKKREQPQHF
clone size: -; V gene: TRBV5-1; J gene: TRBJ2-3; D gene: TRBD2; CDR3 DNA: TGCGCCAGCAGCTTGGATATGTCTAGCGGGGATAGCACAGATACGCAGTATTTT; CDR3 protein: CASSLDMSSGDSTDTQYF
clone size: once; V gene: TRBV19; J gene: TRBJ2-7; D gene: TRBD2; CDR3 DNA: TGTGCCAGTAGTACCCGGGGACTAGCGGGAGGGACCTTCTACGAGCAGTACTTC; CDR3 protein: CASSTRGLAGGTFYEQYF
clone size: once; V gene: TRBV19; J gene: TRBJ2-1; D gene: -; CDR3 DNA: TGTGCCAGTAGTATCTCGGTCCCCCTTCCCAATGAGCAGTTCTTC; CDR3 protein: CASSISVPLPNEQFF
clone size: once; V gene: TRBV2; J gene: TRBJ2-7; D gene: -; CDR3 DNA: TGTGCCAGCAGCCCACAGAGGGCTCGGAACGAGCAGTACTTC; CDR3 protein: CASSPQRARNEQYF
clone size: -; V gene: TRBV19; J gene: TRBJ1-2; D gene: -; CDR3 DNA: TGTGCCAGTAGTGTGCCTGAGGCGACGGAAGAGTCCGATTATGGCTACACCTTC; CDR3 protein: CASSVPEATEESDYGYTF
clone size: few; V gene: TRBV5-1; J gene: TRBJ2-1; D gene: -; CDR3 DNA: TGCGCCAGCAGCTTGGCCCCGGGCTACAATGAGCAGTTCTTC; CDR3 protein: CASSLAPGYNEQFF
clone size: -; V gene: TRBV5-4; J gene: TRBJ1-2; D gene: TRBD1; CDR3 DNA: TGTGCCAGCAGCCAGGGGGTGAACTATGGCTACACCTTC; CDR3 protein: CASSQGVNYGYTF
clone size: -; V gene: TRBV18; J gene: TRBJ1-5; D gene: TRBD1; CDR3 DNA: TGTGCCAGCTCACCCGGGACAGGAGTTAGCAATCAGCCCCAGCATTTT; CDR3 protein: CASSPGTGVSNQPQHF
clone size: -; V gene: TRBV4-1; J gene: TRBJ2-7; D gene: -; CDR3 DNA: TGCGCCAGCAGCCAAGCCTCTCAGGCAGGGATGTACGAGCAGTACTTC; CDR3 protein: CASSQASQAGMYEQYF
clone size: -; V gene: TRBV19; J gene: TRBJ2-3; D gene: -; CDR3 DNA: TGTGCCAGTAGCAGACAGGGCACAGATACGCAGTATTTT; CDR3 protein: CASSRQGTDTQYF
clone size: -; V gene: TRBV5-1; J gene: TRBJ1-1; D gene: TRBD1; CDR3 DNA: TGCGCCAGCAGCTTCCGGGACAGGAAACCCACTGAAGCTTTCTTT; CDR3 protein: CASSFRDRKPTEAFF
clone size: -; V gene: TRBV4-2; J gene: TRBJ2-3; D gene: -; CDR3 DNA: TGTGCCAGCAGCCCTTCTAGCACAGATACGCAGTATTTT; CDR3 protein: CASSPSSTDTQYF
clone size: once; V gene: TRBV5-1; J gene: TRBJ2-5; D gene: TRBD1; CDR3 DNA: TGCGCCAGCAGCCTTACAGGGGGTCGGGAGACCCAGTACTTC; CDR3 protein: CASSLTGGRETQYF
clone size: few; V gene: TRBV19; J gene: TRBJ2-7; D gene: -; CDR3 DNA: TGTGCCAGTAGTATAGGAGGGGCAGGGGTCTACGAGCAGTACTTC; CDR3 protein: CASSIGGAGVYEQYF
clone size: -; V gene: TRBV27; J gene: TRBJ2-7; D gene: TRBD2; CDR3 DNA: TGTGCCAGCAGAGCGGGAGTCGACGAGCAGTACTTC; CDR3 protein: CASRAGVDEQYF
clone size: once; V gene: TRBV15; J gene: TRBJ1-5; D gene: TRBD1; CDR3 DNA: TGTGCCACCAGCAGAGGGGCAGGGGGGACCAATCAGCCCCAGCATTTT; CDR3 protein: CATSRGAGGTNQPQHF
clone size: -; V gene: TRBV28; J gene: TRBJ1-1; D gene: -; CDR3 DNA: TGTGCCAGCAGTCCTCCGAGATTGATGAACACTGAAGCTTTCTTT; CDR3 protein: CASSPPRLMNTEAFF
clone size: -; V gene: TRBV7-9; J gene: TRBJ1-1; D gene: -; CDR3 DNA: TGTGCCAGCAGCTTATTTGGGCCAGGGGAGTCTGAAGCTTTCTTT; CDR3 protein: CASSLFGPGESEAFF
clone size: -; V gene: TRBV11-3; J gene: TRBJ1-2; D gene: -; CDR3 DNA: TGTGCCAGCAGCTTCATCAGGGGAGGCTACACCTTC; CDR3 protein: CASSFIRGGYTF
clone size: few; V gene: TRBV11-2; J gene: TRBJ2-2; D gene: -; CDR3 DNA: TGTGCCAGCAGCTTAAGACGACAGATTCAGGCCGGGGAGCTGTTTTTT; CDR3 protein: CASSLRRQIQAGELFF
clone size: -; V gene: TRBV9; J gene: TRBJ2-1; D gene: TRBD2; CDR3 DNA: TGTGCCAGCAGTGTCACTAGCGGGAGGCCCCATGAGCAGTTCTTC; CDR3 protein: CASSVTSGRPHEQFF